This TCR beta chain was recovered during a study of tumor-infiltrating lymphocytes in primary liver carcinoma. Study-wide context: The five patients, who were men and women, ranged in age from 30 to 69 years.

Of note for this clonotype: A much larger clone differs by one base, so this may be a read error.

Synthesis of TCR beta cDNA was carried out from about 500 ng total RNA with a constant-region primer. Three nested multiplex PCR rounds, a slightly modified ARM-PCR, produced the libraries for TCR beta. The opening two PCR rounds, nine to eleven cycles each, paired TRBV1-TRBV30 forward primers with a C-beta reverse primer. In TCRdb, the multiplex PCR reads were re-called with MiXCR into one record per CDR3 protein. In the table there are some 190,000 distinct CDR3 sequences, approximately 86% of which are singletons. There are 16 residues in the CDR3. CDR1 and CDR2 (germline): SGHRS, YFSETQ. The trim removed 0 bases at V and 8 bases at J, leaving 8 bases unmatched. Co-extraction of both nucleic acids (RNA and DNA) used about 20-34 mg of unsorted bulk tissue.

This sequence originates from a man in his forties or fifties with primary liver carcinoma and hepatitis B virus infection. The sequenced sample consisted of tumor tissue from primary liver carcinoma. The chain combines TRBV5-1 with TRBJ2-1, with TRBD1 matching 10 bases. The CDR3 sequence is CASSLAKGQGYYEQFF. The CDR3 region has the DNA TGCGCCAGCAGCTTGGCCAAGGGACAGGGGTACTATGAGCAGTTCTTC. The variable domain in full, with the rest retrieved from reference TRBV5-1 and TRBJ2-1, is KAGVTQTPRYLIKTRGQQVTLSCSPISGHRSVSWYQQTPGQGLQFLFEYFSETQRNKGNFPGRFSGRQFSNSRSEMNVSTLELGDSALYLCASSLAKGQGYYEQFFGPGTRLTVL.